These 2 T cell receptor beta chains originate from one sample sequenced in a study of blood T cell repertoires in COVID-19. The method was immunoSEQ multiplex PCR; TCRdb's version includes in-frame clones alone and lacks a portion of them. The table includes tens of thousands of clones, around 90% detected once. The specimen was peripheral blood. The receptors here all came from a human donor with active COVID-19. The donor label of this sample is uncertain.

The genes are TRBV10-3 and TRBJ1-3, with a weak D call TRBD1 (6 bases). The CDR3 totals 14 residues. Trimming removed 9 bases at V and 4 bases at J, with 16 bases between. Germline lookup yields CDR1 ENHRY and CDR2 SYGVKD. In DNA, the CDR3 is TGTGCCATGATGAACAGGGATTTCGGAAACACCATATATTTT. Translating it yields CAMMNRDFGNTIYF.

For the CDR3, the DNA is TGTGCCAGCAGTGAAGCGGGGGTGGACAATGAGCAGTTCTTC. Its translation is CASSEAGVDNEQFF. This chain connects TRBV25-1 to TRBJ2-1; 7 bases align to TRBD2. Germline V gives CDR1 MGHDK, CDR2 SYGVNS. V shed 2 bases, J shed 5 bases, and the junction held 3 bases outside the gene matches. The CDR3 is 14 residues long.